This TCR beta chain was observed in a study of shared clonotypes between healthy human individuals. Positive CCR7 selection of CD45RO-negative cells yielded the naive CD8 cells, and terminally differentiated effector memory CD45RA+ cells were excluded. Germline V lookup: CDR1 PRHDT, CDR2 FYEKMQ (reference sequence). The V and J ends lost 6 bases and 0 bases respectively, with 9 bases between them. The CDR3 consists of 13 residues. An assay was performed, and its level was deep. The data were produced by immunoSEQ multiplex PCR, yet TCRdb's version contains in-frame clones alone and is incomplete. Among millions of clones listed, approximately 94% were seen once.

V is TRBV13 and J is TRBJ2-7; no clear D. Sequences were obtained from naive CD8+ T cells sorted from blood. The receptor's source is a man younger than 30 in good health. DNA for the CDR3: TGTGCCAGCAGTCACCGGGCCTCCTACGAGCAGTACTTC. Protein product: CASSHRASYEQYF.